The next 24 T cell receptor beta chains were all read from a single sample in a study of Graves' ophthalmopathy and Graves' hyperthyroidism. The authors amplified TCR beta CDR3 regions from RNA transcripts. Amplification began with first-round RT-PCR using HTBI primers, then second-round multiplex PCR was performed. TCRdb analysed the multiplex PCR reads with MiXCR anew, one entry per CDR3 protein. The repertoire holds around 1,200,000 distinct CDR3 sequences, with about 36% as singletons. Sequencing was carried out using peripheral blood or thyroid tissue (not recorded which). The source is an adult man with Graves' hyperthyroidism.

The chain is built from TRBV7-2 and TRBJ1-6, with D uncertain. The CDR3 loop spans 14 amino acids. V shed 3 bases and J shed 3 bases, with 6 bases lying between them. Germline lookup yields CDR1 SGHTA and CDR2 FQGNSA. The CDR3 region is CASSLGVYNSPLHF. The DNA of the CDR3 is TGTGCCAGCAGCTTGGGAGTCTATAATTCACCCCTCCACTTT.

This clonotype was found a few times. A much larger clone lies one base from this, so it may be a read error. This chain links TRBV2 with TRBJ1-2; D remains ambiguous. The CDR3 spans 14 residues. Germline values: CDR1 SNHLY, CDR2 FYNNEI. This CDR3 is CASGEGSPRNGYTF. Here the CDR3 DNA reads TGTGCCAGCGGTGAAGGAAGCCCACGGAATGGCTACACCTTC.

This clonotype appeared once. The chain has TRBV10-3 and TRBJ1-6, with D perhaps matching TRBD1 (5 bases). Germline-derived CDR1 and CDR2 are ENHRY and SYGVKD. This CDR3 comprises 14 residues. Trimming pared 5 bases from V and 7 bases from J, leaving 12 bases between. CDR3 in DNA: TGTGCCATCAGTTTTACAGGTGGCAATTCACCCCTCCACTTT. Translation gives CAISFTGGNSPLHF.

The J gene is TRBJ2-5, the V gene TRBV2; a weak D match, TRBD2 (6 bases). The CDR3 contains 14 residues. The ends were cut back, 8 bases at V and 5 bases at J, with 18 bases in the middle. Germline loops: CDR1 SNHLY, CDR2 FYNNEI. Here the CDR3 DNA reads TGTGCCAGCGTAGGAGGGCGGACCGGGGAGACCCAGTACTTC. Translation: CASVGGRTGETQYF. The variable domain in full, completed from reference TRBV2 and TRBJ2-5, reads EPEVTQTPSHQVTQMGQEVILRCVPISNHLYFYWYRQILGQKVEFLVSFYNNEISEKSEIFDDQFSVERPDGSNFTLKIRSTKLEDSAMYFCASVGGRTGETQYFGPGTRLLVL.

This clonotype has ten or more counts. V is TRBV7-2 and J is TRBJ2-7; 8 nucleotides match TRBD2. CDR3 length: 15 residues. CDR1 is SGHTA and CDR2 is FQGNSA in the germline V gene. The junction had 7 bases not matched to a gene; V was cut back by 3 bases and J by 3 bases. CDR3 DNA sequence: TGTGCCAGCAGCTTTGCGGGGGGCTCACACTACGAGCAGTACTTC. Protein product: CASSFAGGSHYEQYF.

This clonotype has at least ten counts. The chain uses TRBV2 and TRBJ1-5; TRBD1 is a possible D gene (5 bases). The V gene's germline CDR1 is SNHLY and CDR2 FYNNEI. Trimming took off 7 bases at V and 5 bases at J, with 18 bases between the two ends. The CDR3 covers 15 residues. The DNA for the CDR3 is TGTGCCAGCACCGCACCGGGGGGGGGGTATCAGCCCCAGCATTTT. Amino acids: CASTAPGGGYQPQHF.

This clonotype was seen many times. This rearrangement joins TRBV2 to TRBJ2-7; 10 nucleotides line up with TRBD2. The CDR3 runs 14 residues. With 2 bases clipped from V and 4 bases from J, the junction kept 2 bases outside the gene matches. Per the germline V gene, CDR1 is SNHLY and CDR2 is FYNNEI. The CDR3 is CASSELAGGYEQYF. The DNA for the CDR3 is TGTGCCAGCAGTGAATTAGCGGGAGGTTACGAGCAGTACTTC. Full variable domain (missing parts from reference TRBV2 and TRBJ2-7): EPEVTQTPSHQVTQMGQEVILRCVPISNHLYFYWYRQILGQKVEFLVSFYNNEISEKSEIFDDQFSVERPDGSNFTLKIRSTKLEDSAMYFCASSELAGGYEQYFGPGTRLTVT.

This clonotype has only a few counts. The rearrangement uses TRBV29-1 and TRBJ2-7; a weak D match, TRBD2 (7 bases). The CDR3 runs to 12 residues. In germline, CDR1 is SQVTM, CDR2 ANQGSEA. V dropped 8 bases and J dropped 7 bases, with 18 bases sitting between them. This CDR3 is CSLGGGLGEQYF. CDR3 coding DNA: TGCAGCTTAGGCGGGGGCCTAGGGGAGCAGTACTTC.

The table lists this clonotype with a few counts. The chain combines TRBV7-2 with TRBJ2-7; unclear D gene. CDR1 is SGHTA and CDR2 is FQGNSA in the germline V gene. CDR3 length: 12 residues. V shed 5 bases and J shed 6 bases, with 11 bases lying between them. The CDR3 here is CASSVRSGEQYF. The DNA for the CDR3 is TGTGCCAGCAGCGTCCGATCTGGCGAGCAGTACTTC.

This chain links TRBV7-9 with TRBJ1-5, with TRBD1 matching over 10 bases. From germline, CDR1 is SEHNR and CDR2 FQNEAQ (reference sequence). The CDR3 covers 18 residues. Trimming took 2 bases from V and 3 from J; bases not matched to a gene: 10. In DNA form, the CDR3 reads TGTGCCAGCAGCTTATTTGGGAGACAGGGGGCACCCAATCAGCCCCAGCATTTT. Translating it yields CASSLFGRQGAPNQPQHF.

The genes are TRBV12-3 or TRBV12-4 and TRBJ2-7; 15 bases fit TRBD2. The V and J ends lost 8 bases and 5 bases, in that order; junction bases with no gene match: 7. The CDR3 runs 15 residues. The CDR3 here is CASGRGLAGGHEQYF. The CDR3 nucleotides are TGTGCCAGCGGTCGGGGACTAGCGGGGGGCCACGAGCAGTACTTC.

At least ten counts were recorded for this clonotype. The chain recombines TRBV11-2 with TRBJ1-1; possible D gene TRBD1, 5 bases. The V and J ends lost 4 bases and 1 base respectively, with 13 bases between them. The CDR3 is 15 residues long. Germline V lookup: CDR1 SGHAT, CDR2 FQNNGV. CDR3 amino acids: CASSSVGRSNTEAFF. CDR3 nucleotide sequence: TGTGCCAGCAGCTCAGTGGGACGGTCGAACACTGAAGCTTTCTTT.

The chain links TRBV9 to TRBJ1-6, with 11 positions matching TRBD1. The V and J ends lost 4 bases and 14 bases, in that order; junction bases with no gene match: 8. CDR3 length: 14 amino acids. In germline, CDR1 is SGDLS, CDR2 YYNGEE. The DNA of the CDR3 is TGTGCCAGCAGCCCAGGGACAGGGGGACTGACCCTCCACTTT. Translating gives CASSPGTGGLTLHF.

The chain uses TRBV7-9 and TRBJ1-3, with 9 bases fitting TRBD1. The V segment lost 1 base and the J segment 7 bases; nucleotides outside the gene matches: 2. Per the germline V gene, CDR1 is SEHNR and CDR2 is FQNEAQ (reference sequence). This CDR3 has 14 residues. The CDR3 protein is CASSLETGGNTIYF. DNA of the CDR3: TGTGCCAGCAGCTTAGAGACAGGGGGGAACACCATATATTTT.

This clonotype occurred a few times. In nucleotides, the CDR3 is TGTGCCAGTAGTACCGGAGGGGGGACTAGCGGGGGTAGCAACCAGCACAGGGAGACCCAGTACTTC. This translates into CASSTGGGTSGGSNQHRETQYF. The chain is built from TRBV19 and TRBJ2-5; TRBD2 matches at 14 bases. Germline lookup yields CDR1 LNHDA and CDR2 SQIVND (reference sequence). This CDR3 is built from 22 residues. V was clipped by 4 bases and J by 5 bases; unmatched bases: 24.

At least ten counts were recorded for this clonotype. CDR3: CASSHSGGLVWWQYF. The CDR3, as DNA: TGTGCCAGCAGCCACTCAGGGGGCTTGGTTTGGTGGCAGTACTTC. V usage is TRBV14 and J usage is TRBJ2-7; 8 positions match TRBD1. The CDR3 is made up of 15 amino acids. CDR1 and CDR2 (germline): SGHDN, FVKESK. V was clipped by 3 bases and J by 9 bases; unmatched bases: 13. The full variable domain, rest sourced from reference TRBV14 and TRBJ2-7, is EAGVTQFPSHSVIEKGQTVTLRCDPISGHDNLYWYRRVMGKEIKFLLHFVKESKQDESGMPNNRFLAERTGGTYSTLKVQPAELEDSGVYFCASSHSGGLVWWQYFGPGTRLTVT.

This clonotype was found many times. The chain joins TRBV2 to TRBJ2-7, with D uncertain. The V end was cut by 6 bases, the J end by 2 bases, with 8 bases between. Germline V gene sequence: CDR1 SNHLY, CDR2 FYNNEI. The CDR3 covers 12 residues. The CDR3: CASRGRPYEQYF. CDR3 coding DNA: TGTGCCAGCAGGGGCAGACCCTACGAGCAGTACTTC.

Worth noting for this clonotype: An end of the junction differs from the germline gene, which may be a read error. The rearrangement uses TRBV25-1 and TRBJ2-1; 12 nucleotides match TRBD2. This CDR3 has 14 amino acids. The germline V gene has CDR1 MGHDK and CDR2 SYGVNS. The CDR3 region is CATSDTSGRFEQFF. The CDR3 nucleotides read TGTGCCACCAGTGATACTAGCGGGAGGTTTGAGCAGTTCTTC. Full variable domain (remainder filled in from reference TRBV25-1 and TRBJ2-1): EADIYQTPRYLVIGTGKKITLECSQTMGHDKMYWYQQDPGMELHLIHYSYGVNSTEKGDLSSESTVSRIRTEHFPLTLESARPSHTSQYLCATSDTSGRFEQFFGPGTRLTVL.

In its sample, this clonotype was seen a few times. The rearrangement joins TRBV29-1 to TRBJ2-7; tentative D call: TRBD1 (7 bases). The CDR3 has 13 residues. Trimming removed 6 bases from V and 2 bases from J, with 14 bases in between. Germline V CDR1 and CDR2: SQVTM, ANQGSEA. In DNA, the CDR3 is TGCAGCGTCACAGGGGCGGGGACCTACGAGCAGTACTTC. Its translation: CSVTGAGTYEQYF.

Regarding this clonotype: The junction departs from germline at one end; a sequencing error may be responsible. The V gene is TRBV19, the J gene TRBJ1-1; tentatively, D is TRBD1 (5 bases). The CDR3 covers 18 residues. Germline V CDR1 and CDR2: LNHDA, SQIVND (reference sequence). The CDR3 sequence: CASRGWRGRGRQNTESFF. The CDR3 DNA is TGTGCCAGTAGGGGATGGAGGGGAAGAGGAAGGCAGAACACTGAATCTTTCTTT.

This chain links TRBV20-1 with TRBJ2-7; 7 nucleotides agree with TRBD2. This CDR3 spans 13 amino acids. Trimming cost V 2 bases and J 4 bases; bases outside gene matches: 5. Germline CDR1 and CDR2: DFQATT and SNEGSKA (reference sequence). The CDR3: CSARRTSDYEQYF. The CDR3 bases are TGCAGTGCTAGACGGACTAGTGATTACGAGCAGTACTTC.

This clonotype was recorded many times. The V and J genes are TRBV2 and TRBJ2-7, with a tentative D call TRBD1 (6 bases). The V end was cut by 3 bases, the J end by 0 bases, with 9 bases between. The CDR3 contains 14 residues. CDR1 and CDR2 (germline): SNHLY, FYNNEI. DNA for the CDR3: TGTGCCAGCAGTGATCAGGGGAGCTCCTACGAGCAGTACTTC. As protein: CASSDQGSSYEQYF.

This clonotype was picked up many times. The chain carries TRBV10-3 and TRBJ2-5; TRBD1 matches 9 bases. Trimming cost V 2 bases and J 1 base; bases outside gene matches: 2. This CDR3 spans 15 amino acids. The germline V gene has CDR1 ENHRY and CDR2 SYGVKD. CDR3 loop: CAISEVDRGQETQYF. CDR3 bases: TGTGCCATCAGTGAGGTGGACAGGGGCCAAGAGACCCAGTACTTC.

A note on this clonotype: At one end, the junction sequence differs from germline, possibly due to a read error. CDR3 DNA: TGTGCCAGTAGTATTTGGGGCCACACTGAATCTTTCTTT. Its protein is CASSIWGHTESFF. The chain is built from TRBV19 and TRBJ1-1; tentatively, D is TRBD1 (5 bases). CDR3 length equals 13 residues. Germline CDR1 reads LNHDA; CDR2 reads SQIVND (reference sequence). The entire variable domain, with the rest obtained from reference TRBV19 and TRBJ1-1, is as follows: DGGITQSPKYLFRKEGQNVTLSCEQNLNHDAMYWYRQDPGQGLRLIYYSQIVNDFQKGDIAEGYSVSREKKESFPLTVTSAQKNPTAFYLCASSIWGHTESFFGQGTRLTVV.